These T cell receptor beta chains were read from a single sample in a study of control samples from healthy donors and cancer patients. TCRdb's table, derived via immunoSEQ multiplex PCR, lists solely in-frame clones and lacks some. Among approximately 89,000 clones, 85% to 90% were seen once, and the ten largest hold approximately 2.1%. The specimen was blood. The receptors were gathered from a woman between 40 and 50 years old in good health. CDR3s include the opening cysteine and the closing phenylalanine or tryptophan. The D gene is left open where the match is weak. Part of the rows lack a size; the others show once, few, many or a class for expanded clones.

clone_size j_call v_call d_call cdr3_nt cdr3_aa
NA TRBJ2-7 TRBV6-6 TRBD1 TGTGCCAGCAGTCCTCCGACGAGGGGCGGACAGGGGAGCTCCGAGCAGTACTTC CASSPPTRGGQGSSEQYF
NA TRBJ1-2 TRBV5-6 NA TGTGCCAGCAGCTTGGCTCGGCAGGGGAATAACTATGGCTACACCTTC CASSLARQGNNYGYTF
NA TRBJ1-6 TRBV6-5 TRBD1 TGTGCCAGCAGCCGTGGACAGGGGGTCTCACCCCTCCACTTT CASSRGQGVSPLHF
NA TRBJ1-1 TRBV20-1 NA TGCAGTGCTAGTCGTACAGTCAACACTGAAGCTTTCTTT CSASRTVNTEAFF
NA TRBJ2-7 TRBV6-2/TRBV6-3 TRBD1 TGTGCCGGCAGTCCGGACAGGCGGCCCACCTTTAGCTCCTACGAGCAGTACTTC CAGSPDRRPTFSSYEQYF
once TRBJ1-1 TRBV5-1 NA TGCGCCAGCAGCCCCCTGGGCAGAGGCACTGAAGCTTTCTTT CASSPLGRGTEAFF
once TRBJ1-2 TRBV4-1 TRBD1 TGCGCCAGCAGCCAGTTGACAGGGTCTGACTATGGCTACACCTTC CASSQLTGSDYGYTF
few TRBJ1-1 TRBV6-6 NA TGTGCCAGCAGATACGACAGAAACACTGAAGCTTTCTTT CASRYDRNTEAFF
NA TRBJ2-3 TRBV9 NA TGTGCCAGCAGCGTAGTAGGCACCACAGATACGCAGTATTTT CASSVVGTTDTQYF
NA TRBJ2-3 TRBV19 NA TGTGCCAGTACAGGGCCCACAGATACGCAGTATTTT CASTGPTDTQYF
few TRBJ2-2 TRBV19 NA TGTGCCAGTAGACAGGCTCCGAACACCGGGGAGCTGTTTTTT CASRQAPNTGELFF
NA TRBJ2-1 TRBV9 TRBD2 TGTGCCAGCAGCGCCAATAGCGGGGGGGCCAGTGAGCAGTTCTTC CASSANSGGASEQFF
NA TRBJ2-3 TRBV9 TRBD2 TGTGCCAGCAGCGCAAAACTAGCGGGGGGCGACACAGATACGCAGTATTTT CASSAKLAGGDTDTQYF
NA TRBJ1-3 TRBV6-5 TRBD1 TGTGCCAGCAGGAGCAGGGGGCTTGGAAACACCATATATTTT CASRSRGLGNTIYF
NA TRBJ2-7 TRBV7-8 TRBD1 TGTGCCAGCAGCTTGACTCCAGGGGGTTACGAGCAGTACTTC CASSLTPGGYEQYF
NA TRBJ1-6 TRBV5-1 NA TGCGCCAGCAGCCCCCGACTACCCCGCGGGCCCCACCTCAGCTCCTATAATTCACCCCTCCACTTT CASSPRLPRGPHLSSYNSPLHF
NA TRBJ1-1 TRBV6-5 TRBD1 TGTGCCAGCAAAGACAGGGGGGGTGAAGCTTTCTTT CASKDRGGEAFF
NA TRBJ1-2 TRBV4-3 NA TGCGCCAGCAGCCAAGATGGCGGGTTTGGCTACACCTTC CASSQDGGFGYTF
NA TRBJ1-1 TRBV10-1 TRBD1 TGCGCCAGCAGTTACCTAAAGGACAGGGGGCCTACTGAAGCTTTCTTT CASSYLKDRGPTEAFF
NA TRBJ1-2 TRBV24-1 NA TGTGCCACCAGTGAGGGGACCGAGGATCACTACACCTTC CATSEGTEDHYTF
NA TRBJ2-3 TRBV5-4 TRBD1 TGTGCCAGCAGCACGACAGGGCAGGATACGCAGTATTTT CASSTTGQDTQYF
once TRBJ1-2 TRBV6-5 NA TGTGCCAGCATTAGGGGGGCCAAAGATGGCTACACCTTC CASIRGAKDGYTF
NA TRBJ1-1 TRBV29-1 NA TGCAGCGCCGCCCCCCCAGGGAACACTGAAGCTTTCTTT CSAAPPGNTEAFF
NA TRBJ1-5 TRBV3-1/TRBV3-2 TRBD1 TGTGCCAGCAGCCATGACAGGGGGCTAAAAGATGATAGCAATCAGCCCCAGCATTTT CASSHDRGLKDDSNQPQHF
NA TRBJ2-1 TRBV6-4 TRBD1 TGTGCCAGCAGTGACCGGGACAGGGGGAGGGACAATGAGCAGTTCTTC CASSDRDRGRDNEQFF
NA TRBJ2-7 TRBV12-3/TRBV12-4 NA TGTGCCAGCAGTTTGCGGAACTCCTACGAGCAGTACTTC CASSLRNSYEQYF
NA TRBJ2-7 TRBV5-4 NA TGTGCCAGCAGCTCGACCCGACGGGCAAGGAGCGAGCAGTACTTC CASSSTRRARSEQYF
NA TRBJ1-3 TRBV19 NA TGTGCCATTTGGAACGGAGGAAACACCATATATTTT CAIWNGGNTIYF
NA TRBJ2-1 TRBV7-2 TRBD1 TGTGCCAGCAGCTCATGGAATGAAGGGGGCAAGTCCTACAATGAGCAGTTCTTC CASSSWNEGGKSYNEQFF
NA TRBJ1-2 TRBV7-2 NA TGTGCCAGCAGCTTAGCGCTAAAGGGTTTTATTGGCTACACCTTC CASSLALKGFIGYTF
NA TRBJ2-7 TRBV30 NA TGTGCCTGGAGTGCACAGTACGAGCAGTACTTC CAWSAQYEQYF
NA TRBJ2-7 TRBV10-3 NA TGTGCCATCAGTGACGCCTACGAGCAGTACTTC CAISDAYEQYF
NA TRBJ2-1 TRBV11-3 NA TGTGCCAGCAGCTTAGGAACTTACAATGAGCAGTTCTTC CASSLGTYNEQFF
NA TRBJ2-1 TRBV3-1/TRBV3-2 NA TGTGCCAGCAGCCAAGGCCGGCGGGGGCCCTTCTACAATGAGCAGTTCTTC CASSQGRRGPFYNEQFF
NA TRBJ1-1 TRBV7-2 NA TGTGCCAGCAGCCCCTTCCGGAACACTGAAGCTTTCTTT CASSPFRNTEAFF
NA TRBJ2-7 TRBV7-9 TRBD2 TGTGCCACGGTGTGGGGAGGGGACGAGCAGTACTTC CATVWGGDEQYF
NA TRBJ1-2 TRBV4-3 TRBD1 TGCGCCAGCAGCCAAGATCTTACGACAGGGAAGTATGGCTACACCTTC CASSQDLTTGKYGYTF
NA TRBJ2-5 TRBV18 NA TGTGCCAGCTCACCTACCACCGTTTCCGAGACCCAGTACTTC CASSPTTVSETQYF
NA TRBJ1-1 TRBV7-9 TRBD1 TGTGCCAGCAGCAACTCCGGGACAGGGAGCACTGAAGCTTTCTTT CASSNSGTGSTEAFF
NA TRBJ2-1 TRBV11-3 TRBD1 TGTGCCAGCAGCCCAACGGACAGGAACAATGAGCAGTTCTTC CASSPTDRNNEQFF
NA TRBJ1-1 TRBV2 NA TGTGCCAGCAGTGCCGAGGGGAACACTGAAGCTTTCTTT CASSAEGNTEAFF
NA TRBJ2-1 TRBV5-1 TRBD2 TGCGCCAGCAGCCCCGGACTAGCGGGGGGGGAGTACAATGAGCAGTTCTTC CASSPGLAGGEYNEQFF
once TRBJ1-4 TRBV27 TRBD1 TGTGCCAGCAGCCCCGCCGGGACAGTTAATGAAAAACTGTTTTTT CASSPAGTVNEKLFF
once TRBJ1-2 TRBV7-3 NA TGTGCCAGCAGCTCGGGGCCCAAGAGGGGCTACACCTTC CASSSGPKRGYTF
NA TRBJ1-2 TRBV7-2 TRBD1 TGTGCCAGCAGCGAAGCAGGGGGCTATGGCTACACCTTC CASSEAGGYGYTF